This TCR beta chain was documented in a study of metastatic and nonmetastatic thyroid tumors. Background on the study: From malignant and benign thyroid patients, repertoires in blood and in tumor or nodule tissue were compared.

V lost 6 bases to trimming and J lost 6 bases; unmatched junction nucleotides: 9. CDR1 is PRHDT and CDR2 is FYEKMQ in the germline V gene (reference sequence). CDR3 length: 14 residues. At least ten counts were recorded for this clone. Its target is unknown. Overall study findings and caveats: A significant increase in TCR beta diversity was reportedly seen in malignant thyroid tumors relative to benign nodules, in blood and tumor.

Nobody among the patients had been given any treatment before thyroid surgery. Per the study methods: The study's classifier, a distant-metastasis tool for papillary thyroid cancer, was built using CDR3 differences across clinicopathological groups. TCRdb re-clonotyped the PCR reads through MiXCR. TCRdb, not the authors, supplied the V and J calls. The table has about 35,000 clones, 25% to 30% seen once. The receptor was derived from a female donor with papillary thyroid cancer or a benign thyroid nodule (not recorded which). Some clones in this sample may be carry-over from other donors' samples. The source material was blood. This chain joins TRBV13 and TRBJ2-3, with 7 nucleotides matching TRBD1. The CDR3 region has the DNA TGTGCCAGCAGGGAAACAGGGGTCATTGATACGCAGTATTTT. Its protein is CASRETGVIDTQYF. Full variable domain (remainder filled in from reference TRBV13 and TRBJ2-3): AAGVIQSPRHLIKEKRETATLKCYPIPRHDTVYWYQQGPGQDPQFLISFYEKMQSDKGSIPDRFSAQQFSDYHSELNMSSLELGDSALYFCASRETGVIDTQYFGPGTRLTVL.